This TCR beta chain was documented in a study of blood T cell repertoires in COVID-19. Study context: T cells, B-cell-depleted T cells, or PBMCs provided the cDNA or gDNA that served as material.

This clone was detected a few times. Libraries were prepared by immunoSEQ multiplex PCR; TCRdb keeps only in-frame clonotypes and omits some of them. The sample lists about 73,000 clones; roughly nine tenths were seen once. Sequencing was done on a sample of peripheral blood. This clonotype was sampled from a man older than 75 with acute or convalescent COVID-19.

This CDR3 is CASSLRDRSSYEQYF. CDR3 nucleotide sequence: TGTGCCAGCAGCTTGAGGGACAGGAGCTCCTACGAGCAGTACTTC. The gene calls are TRBV11-2 and TRBJ2-7; the match to TRBD1 covers 8 bases. Unmatched junction bases numbered 4, after V lost 3 bases and J lost 0 bases. The length of the CDR3 is 15 residues. CDR1 and CDR2 from the germline V gene are SGHAT and FQNNGV.